The rows below give T cell receptor beta chains drawn from one sample of a study of blood T cell repertoires in COVID-19. The assay was immunoSEQ multiplex PCR, and TCRdb's table has in-frame clones only and misses some. The repertoire holds more than 120,000 clones, with roughly 90% as singletons. Sequencing was done on a sample of peripheral blood. The source is a human donor in a cohort sampled during active COVID-19. Both conserved end residues are part of each CDR3. A D gene is named only where the DNA matches it firmly. Only some rows state a clone size, as once, few, many or a class for expanded clones.

V: TRBV6-5
J: TRBJ1-1
size: once
D: NA
DNA: TGTGCCAGCAGTTACAGGGGGTCTGAAGCTTTCTTT
CDR3: CASSYRGSEAFF

V: TRBV5-1
J: TRBJ1-1
size: NA
D: TRBD1
DNA: TGCGCCAGCAGCAATACAGGGGGCGCTGGGAACACTGAAGCTTTCTTT
CDR3: CASSNTGGAGNTEAFF

V: TRBV3-1/TRBV3-2
J: TRBJ1-1
size: NA
D: NA
DNA: TGTGCCAGCAGCCAAGATGCAGGGTATGGCACTGAAGCTTTCTTT
CDR3: CASSQDAGYGTEAFF

V: TRBV5-6
J: TRBJ1-5
size: NA
D: NA
DNA: TGTGCCAGCAGCTCCACAGGGATGGGGCCCCAGCATTTT
CDR3: CASSSTGMGPQHF

V: TRBV6-5
J: TRBJ1-1
size: NA
D: NA
DNA: TGTGCCAGCCAAAACGAGCCCATGAACACTGAAGCTTTCTTT
CDR3: CASQNEPMNTEAFF

V: TRBV4-2
J: TRBJ1-3
size: NA
D: NA
DNA: TGTGCCAGCAGCCAAGACGCAACCGAGGCTGGAAACACCATATATTTT
CDR3: CASSQDATEAGNTIYF

V: TRBV6-5
J: TRBJ1-2
size: NA
D: NA
DNA: TGTGCCAGCAGTCCCGCGGTCGGGGTCTATGGCTACACCTTC
CDR3: CASSPAVGVYGYTF

V: TRBV30
J: TRBJ1-2
size: NA
D: NA
DNA: TGTGCCTGGAGTGGAGGAGGCGGCTACACCTTC
CDR3: CAWSGGGGYTF

V: TRBV13
J: TRBJ1-5
size: NA
D: NA
DNA: TGTGCCAGCAGCTTAGGCGGGGATAGCAATCAGCCCCAGCATTTT
CDR3: CASSLGGDSNQPQHF

V: TRBV7-3
J: TRBJ1-3
size: NA
D: NA
DNA: TGTGCCAGCAGCTTAACATACCCCCTAGGCCCTGGAAACACCATATATTTT
CDR3: CASSLTYPLGPGNTIYF

V: TRBV4-2
J: TRBJ2-3
size: once
D: TRBD2
DNA: TGTGCCAGCAGCCTCGGGACTAGGGTCACAGATACGCAGTATTTT
CDR3: CASSLGTRVTDTQYF

V: TRBV30
J: TRBJ2-5
size: NA
D: TRBD2
DNA: TGTGCCTGCCGACGGACTAGAGAAGAGACCCAGTACTTC
CDR3: CACRRTREETQYF

V: TRBV6-2/TRBV6-3
J: TRBJ2-5
size: once
D: TRBD2
DNA: TGTGCCAGCAGTTACAAAGCGGGGGCTCAAGAGACCCAGTACTTC
CDR3: CASSYKAGAQETQYF

V: TRBV10-3
J: TRBJ1-2
size: NA
D: NA
DNA: TGTGCCATCAGTGAAGGTCAGGGCGTTAACTATGGCTACACCTTC
CDR3: CAISEGQGVNYGYTF

V: TRBV11-3
J: TRBJ2-1
size: NA
D: NA
DNA: TGTGCCAGCAGTGCCGGGCAGGGCCCCTACAATGAGCAGTTCTTC
CDR3: CASSAGQGPYNEQFF

V: TRBV27
J: TRBJ1-6
size: NA
D: TRBD1
DNA: TGTGCCAGCAGTCCCGCCCGGGACAGGCGCCGGGGATCCTATAATTCACCCCTCCACTTT
CDR3: CASSPARDRRRGSYNSPLHF

V: TRBV4-1
J: TRBJ2-2
size: NA
D: TRBD2
DNA: TGCGCCAGCAGCCGAGGGGACTACGACACCGGGGAGCTGTTTTTT
CDR3: CASSRGDYDTGELFF

V: TRBV9
J: TRBJ1-1
size: NA
D: NA
DNA: TGTGCCAGCAGCGTAGGCTGGACAAGGAACACTGAAGCTTTCTTT
CDR3: CASSVGWTRNTEAFF

V: TRBV7-9
J: TRBJ1-1
size: NA
D: NA
DNA: TGTGCCAGCAGCTTGGGCCACTCCACTGAAGCTTTCTTT
CDR3: CASSLGHSTEAFF

V: TRBV21-1
J: TRBJ2-7
size: NA
D: NA
DNA: TGTGCCAGCAGCAAAGGGAGCAGGGCCTCCTACGAGCAGTACTTC
CDR3: CASSKGSRASYEQYF

V: TRBV28
J: TRBJ1-1
size: NA
D: NA
DNA: TGTGCCAGCACACAGGTCAACACTGAAGCTTTCTTT
CDR3: CASTQVNTEAFF

V: TRBV5-4
J: TRBJ2-6
size: NA
D: NA
DNA: TGTGCCAGCAGCCCCGGGGTCGGCTCTGGGGCCAACGTCCTGACTTTC
CDR3: CASSPGVGSGANVLTF

V: TRBV6-6
J: TRBJ2-7
size: NA
D: TRBD2
DNA: TGTGCCACCCGACTAGCGGGGGAGACCTACGAGCAGTACTTC
CDR3: CATRLAGETYEQYF

V: TRBV10-3
J: TRBJ2-5
size: NA
D: TRBD2
DNA: TGTGCCACAACGACTAGCCCGGAGGAGACCCAGTACTTC
CDR3: CATTTSPEETQYF

V: TRBV4-3
J: TRBJ2-3
size: NA
D: NA
DNA: TGCGCCAGCAGCCAAGACGGTGGTGAGGCACATACGCAGTATTTT
CDR3: CASSQDGGEAHTQYF

V: TRBV11-2
J: TRBJ2-1
size: NA
D: NA
DNA: TGTGCCAGCAGCTTCCACGGGACTCGAGAGATTTGGGATGAGCAGTTCTTC
CDR3: CASSFHGTREIWDEQFF

V: TRBV5-4
J: TRBJ1-2
size: NA
D: TRBD1
DNA: TGTGCCAGCAGCTCGGGACAGACTAACTATGGCTACACCTTC
CDR3: CASSSGQTNYGYTF

V: TRBV14
J: TRBJ1-1
size: NA
D: TRBD1
DNA: TGTGCCAGCAGCCAAACCGGGACAGGGCACACTGAAGCTTTCTTT
CDR3: CASSQTGTGHTEAFF

V: TRBV9
J: TRBJ2-7
size: NA
D: TRBD1
DNA: TGTGCCAGCAGCGAGGGACAGGGGGCGGCCTACGAGCAGTACTTC
CDR3: CASSEGQGAAYEQYF

V: TRBV9
J: TRBJ2-1
size: NA
D: NA
DNA: TGTGCCAGCAGCGTAGCTCCTATAAGTGAGCAGTTCTTC
CDR3: CASSVAPISEQFF

V: TRBV20-1
J: TRBJ2-7
size: NA
D: TRBD1
DNA: TGCAGTGCTAGTTACGGACAGGGTGTCTACGAGCAGTACTTC
CDR3: CSASYGQGVYEQYF

V: TRBV9
J: TRBJ2-1
size: NA
D: TRBD2
DNA: TGTGCCAGCAGCGCCCTAGCGGGGGTCTACAATGAGCAGTTCTTC
CDR3: CASSALAGVYNEQFF

V: TRBV12-3/TRBV12-4
J: TRBJ2-1
size: NA
D: TRBD2
DNA: TGTGCCAGCAGTTACGGGGGGGGGAATGAGCAGTTCTTC
CDR3: CASSYGGGNEQFF

V: TRBV6-5
J: TRBJ2-7
size: NA
D: NA
DNA: TGTGCCACGACAGTCTGGCCAACCTACGAGCAGTACTTC
CDR3: CATTVWPTYEQYF

V: TRBV5-6
J: TRBJ1-3
size: NA
D: NA
DNA: TGTGCCAGCAGCAGGGGGATGTCCGTCTCTGGAAACACCATATATTTT
CDR3: CASSRGMSVSGNTIYF

V: TRBV7-2
J: TRBJ1-6
size: once
D: NA
DNA: TGTGCCAGCAGACCAACAGGGAGCTTTTCACCCCTCCACTTT
CDR3: CASRPTGSFSPLHF

V: TRBV7-9
J: TRBJ1-3
size: NA
D: TRBD1
DNA: TGTGCCAGCAGCTTCCAGGGGGCTGACACCATATATTTT
CDR3: CASSFQGADTIYF

V: TRBV25-1
J: TRBJ1-2
size: NA
D: NA
DNA: TGTGCCAGCAGCGAGAGCCCCAACTATGGCTACACCTTC
CDR3: CASSESPNYGYTF

V: TRBV9
J: TRBJ2-2
size: NA
D: TRBD1
DNA: TGTGCCAGCAGCGTAACAGGGGGCGCGGCCGGGGAGCTGTTTTTT
CDR3: CASSVTGGAAGELFF

V: TRBV12-1
J: TRBJ1-1
size: NA
D: NA
DNA: TGTGCCAGCAGCTTTGCGGGGACAGGGGAAGAAGCTTTCTTT
CDR3: CASSFAGTGEEAFF

V: TRBV7-9
J: TRBJ2-5
size: NA
D: NA
DNA: TGTGCCAGCAGCTTAGAGTTGGGTCAGGCCCAGTACTTC
CDR3: CASSLELGQAQYF

V: TRBV6-2/TRBV6-3
J: TRBJ2-1
size: NA
D: NA
DNA: TGTGCCAGCAGTTTCTCGAGGAACAGGGTCCCGGGCAATGAGCAGTTCTTC
CDR3: CASSFSRNRVPGNEQFF

V: TRBV13
J: TRBJ2-3
size: NA
D: TRBD2
DNA: TGTGCCAGCAGCTTATACGCGGGGGGGCCGACAGATACGCAGTATTTT
CDR3: CASSLYAGGPTDTQYF

V: TRBV9
J: TRBJ2-7
size: NA
D: NA
DNA: TGTGCCAGCAGCGTAGAGGGGAGGCACGAGCAGTACTTC
CDR3: CASSVEGRHEQYF

V: TRBV29-1
J: TRBJ1-2
size: NA
D: NA
DNA: TGCAGCGTGTGGTCGGGGAACTATGGCTACACCTTC
CDR3: CSVWSGNYGYTF

V: TRBV19
J: TRBJ1-3
size: NA
D: NA
DNA: TGTGCCAGTAGTAGGTCCGGGTCGCCTGGAAACACCATATATTTT
CDR3: CASSRSGSPGNTIYF

V: TRBV3-1/TRBV3-2
J: TRBJ1-1
size: NA
D: TRBD1
DNA: TGTGCCAGCAGCCAACGGGGAGACAGGGTTTTCACTGAAGCTTTCTTT
CDR3: CASSQRGDRVFTEAFF

V: TRBV28
J: TRBJ1-5
size: NA
D: NA
DNA: TGTGCCAGCAGTTTACAGGGCGATTCGGATCAGCCCCAGCATTTT
CDR3: CASSLQGDSDQPQHF

V: TRBV7-2
J: TRBJ1-1
size: NA
D: NA
DNA: TGTGCCAGCAGCCGGGAGCCCATGAACACTGAAGCTTTCTTT
CDR3: CASSREPMNTEAFF

V: TRBV3-1/TRBV3-2
J: TRBJ2-7
size: NA
D: TRBD2
DNA: TGTGCCAGCAGCCAAGGGGTGGGGCGGGGGTACTTTTCCTACGAGCAGTACTTC
CDR3: CASSQGVGRGYFSYEQYF